This TCR beta chain was sequenced during a study of cytomegalovirus exposure and HLA in healthy donors (dated by TCRdb to the late 2010s). About the investigation overall: According to a later analysis, the roughly 120 validation repertoires were produced on the same platform as the approximately 610 repertoires of the first cohort. The aim of the study was to test whether cataloging public T cell receptors could identify signatures of past pathogen exposure. In addition to the first cohort of roughly 670 subjects, a separate validation cohort of 120 different subjects was used. To predict cytomegalovirus infection status, the study brought together high-throughput TCR immunosequencing, statistical association of individual TCRs with disease status, and machine learning. The investigation overall reported the following: Across donors, most TCR sequences were observed very rarely, whereas some public TCRs were present in many individuals. A total of 164 TCR beta chains were listed by the study as associated with cytomegalovirus. The classifier was reported to diagnose cytomegalovirus status with high specificity and sensitivity in both the original cohort and the validation cohort. It was suggested by the authors that the approach could potentially be generalized to other disease states and immunological phenotypes. In vitro tests confirmed that a few of the cytomegalovirus-associated TCR beta chains recognize cytomegalovirus antigens. Subsequent analysis determined that TCRs grouped into clusters in the first cohort also showed a tendency toward co-occurrence across the approximately 120 validation repertoires, and approximately 94% of cluster scores exceeded 0. The validation cohort had no HLA typing available for a later analysis, so co-occurrence within that cohort was assessed over all 120 or so repertoires.

The library came from the immunoSEQ multiplex PCR assay. As for the authors' bioinformatics: To diagnose cytomegalovirus status from the catalog of TCR beta chain sequences, a statistical classification framework was built. The clones in this table, taken by TCRdb from immuneACCESS, are in-frame only. Not every clone is retained; where verified, under half of the shortfall comes from an unresolved V gene, and the cause of the rest is unknown. V, J and clone size were drawn from that table, and D and trimming were deduced from the DNA. For this sample there are fewer than 150,000 clones; 88% appear just once. The top ten constitute 4.4% of the sample. The donors were included in the validation cohort of 120 subjects, a group kept apart from the approximately 670-subject first cohort. As regards this clone: This clone's antigen is unknown. Nothing much larger sits one base from this clone, and base qualities are not available.

Ends trimmed: V by 0 bases, J by 5 bases; bases unmatched to a gene: 2. The CDR3 starts with the cysteine, ends with the phenylalanine, and has 15 residues. Only the CDR3 portion is preserved as DNA: 45 bases, with reading frame beginning at the first base. Based on the germline V gene, the CDR1 and CDR2 sequences are LGHNA and YNFKEQ. The TCR originated in a man younger than 35 in good health and CMV-seropositive. The rearrangement joined TRBV4-2 to TRBJ2-3, with 10 bases in between that match TRBD2. The sample taken for sequencing was PBMCs. The CDR3 here reads CASSQETSGIDTQYF. The bases read TGTGCCAGCAGCCAAGAAACTAGCGGGATAGATACGCAGTATTTT.